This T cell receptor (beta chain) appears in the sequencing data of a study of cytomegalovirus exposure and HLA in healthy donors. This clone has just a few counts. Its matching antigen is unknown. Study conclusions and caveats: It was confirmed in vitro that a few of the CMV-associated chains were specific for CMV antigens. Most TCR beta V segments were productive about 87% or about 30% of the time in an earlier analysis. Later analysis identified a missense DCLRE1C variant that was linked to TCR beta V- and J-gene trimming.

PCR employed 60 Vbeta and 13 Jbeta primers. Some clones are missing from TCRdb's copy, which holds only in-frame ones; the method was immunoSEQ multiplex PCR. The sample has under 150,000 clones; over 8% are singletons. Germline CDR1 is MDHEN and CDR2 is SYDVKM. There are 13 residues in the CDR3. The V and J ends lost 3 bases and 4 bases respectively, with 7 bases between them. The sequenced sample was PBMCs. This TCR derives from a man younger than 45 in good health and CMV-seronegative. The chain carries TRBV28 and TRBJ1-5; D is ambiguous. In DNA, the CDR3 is TGTGCCAGCAGTTTCGGTTTTAATCAGCCCCAGCATTTT. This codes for CASSFGFNQPQHF.